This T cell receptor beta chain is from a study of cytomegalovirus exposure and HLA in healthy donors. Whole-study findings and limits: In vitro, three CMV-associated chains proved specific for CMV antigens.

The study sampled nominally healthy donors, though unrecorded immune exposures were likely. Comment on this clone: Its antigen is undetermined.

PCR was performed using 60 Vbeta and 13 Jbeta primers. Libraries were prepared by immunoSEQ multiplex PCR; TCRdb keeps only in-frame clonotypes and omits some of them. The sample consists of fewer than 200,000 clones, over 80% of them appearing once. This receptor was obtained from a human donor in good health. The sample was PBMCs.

CDR3 nucleotide sequence: TGTGCCAGCTCACCGTCTCACAGCGGGGGGGCGGGTAATGAGCAGTTCTTC. Amino acid sequence: CASSPSHSGGAGNEQFF. The rearrangement joins TRBV18 to TRBJ2-1; 10 nucleotides agree with TRBD2. The CDR3 length is 17 residues. Looked up from germline, CDR1 is KGHSH and CDR2 is LQKENI. V trimming: 3 bases; J trimming: 7 bases; junction bases outside the gene matches: 12.